What follows are 28 T cell receptor beta chains derived from one specimen sequenced in a study of blood T cell repertoires in COVID-19. Using immunoSEQ multiplex PCR, the repertoire was profiled, and TCRdb retains in-frame clones only, with some absent. Altogether a few hundred thousand clones are present, about 83% being singletons, with the ten largest covering approximately 2%. The sample taken for sequencing was peripheral blood. The receptors come from a man aged 30 to 45 who had recovered from COVID-19.

J is TRBJ2-7 and V is TRBV10-3; TRBD2 matches 7 bases. Germline CDR1 and CDR2: ENHRY and SYGVKD. This CDR3 has 15 residues. V lost 8 bases, J lost 2 bases, and 12 bases stayed unmatched. This chain's CDR3 is CAIQGGRGSAYEQYF. DNA of the CDR3: TGTGCCATCCAGGGAGGGCGGGGGAGCGCCTACGAGCAGTACTTC.

V gene TRBV28 combines with J gene TRBJ2-1, with 11 bases aligning to TRBD2. Trimming cost V 6 bases and J 9 bases; bases outside gene matches: 13. The CDR3 runs to 16 residues. Per germline, CDR1 MDHEN and CDR2 SYDVKM. The CDR3 protein is CASSLWVAGGLGEQFF. The CDR3 DNA reads as TGTGCCAGCAGCCTCTGGGTAGCGGGGGGGTTGGGTGAGCAGTTCTTC.

The chain employs TRBV11-1 and TRBJ2-3, with 7 bases matching TRBD1. Looked up from germline, CDR1 is SGHAT and CDR2 is FQDESV (reference sequence). The J segment lost 9 bases and the V segment lost 5 bases, leaving 5 bases of the junction unmatched. The CDR3 spans 12 residues. CDR3 protein: CASSHRGHTQYF. As DNA, the CDR3 is TGTGCCAGCAGCCACAGGGGCCACACGCAGTATTTT.

The V call is TRBV5-8, the J call TRBJ2-3; D call uncertain. This CDR3 comprises 13 residues. The germline gives CDR1 SGHTS, CDR2 YDEGEE. V shed 1 base and J shed 2 bases, with 5 bases lying between them. The CDR3 nucleotides are TGTGCCAGCAGCTTGTCCAACACAGATACGCAGTATTTT. As protein: CASSLSNTDTQYF. Variable domain in full (rest from reference TRBV5-8 and TRBJ2-3): EAGVTQSPTHLIKTRGQQATLRCSPISGHTSVYWYQQALGLGLQFLLWYDEGEERNRGNFPPRFSGRQFPNYSSELNVNALELEDSALYLCASSLSNTDTQYFGPGTRLTVL.

This clone showed up just a few times. The gene calls are TRBV5-4 and TRBJ1-2, with 9 bases fitting TRBD1. The CDR3 consists of 14 residues. The germline gives CDR1 SGHNT, CDR2 YYREEE (reference sequence). V was pared by 5 bases and J by 1 base, with 3 bases of the junction left unmatched. CDR3 coding DNA: TGTGCCAGCAGTTCGGACAGGGGTAACTATGGCTACACCTTC. As protein: CASSSDRGNYGYTF.

In DNA form, the CDR3 reads TGCGCCAGCAGCTTGGCGGTCCAGGTCACCGGGGAGCTGTTTTTT. Translation gives CASSLAVQVTGELFF. V usage is TRBV5-1 and J usage is TRBJ2-2, with D hard to call. V was shortened by 0 bases and J by 4 bases, with 10 bases between the two germline ends. Per germline, CDR1 SGHRS and CDR2 YFSETQ. The CDR3 contains 15 residues.

The V call is TRBV9, the J call TRBJ1-3, with 7 nucleotides matching TRBD1. CDR3 length: 15 residues. Per the germline V gene, CDR1 is SGDLS and CDR2 is YYNGEE. After removal of 4 bases from V and 4 bases from J, the junction contained 8 bases not matched to a gene. The CDR3 protein is CASSTTGELGNTIYF. The CDR3 DNA reads as TGTGCCAGCAGCACCACAGGGGAGTTGGGAAACACCATATATTTT. Filled out from reference TRBV9 and TRBJ1-3, the complete variable domain reads DSGVTQTPKHLITATGQRVTLRCSPRSGDLSVYWYQQSLDQGLQFLIQYYNGEERAKGNILERFSAQQFPDLHSELNLSSLELGDSALYFCASSTTGELGNTIYFGEGSWLTVV.

This chain connects TRBV5-1 to TRBJ2-1; 7 bases agree with TRBD1. The CDR3 sequence is 20 residues long. CDR1 SGHRS and CDR2 YFSETQ come from the germline V gene. Trimming took 0 bases from V and 8 from J; bases not matched to a gene: 23. CDR3 DNA: TGCGCCAGCAGCTTGGTACGGTCCCAGGCAGGGGGTAAGAGGGAGTATGAGCAGTTCTTC. Encoded protein: CASSLVRSQAGGKREYEQFF.

The CDR3 here is CASSLDISSNQPQHF. The DNA for the CDR3 is TGTGCCAGCTCCCTGGACATCTCTAGCAATCAGCCCCAGCATTTT. The chain couples TRBV18 to TRBJ1-5; D may be TRBD1 (5 bases). The CDR3 covers 15 residues. V lost 6 bases and J lost 0, with 12 bases in between. Germline-derived CDR1 and CDR2 are KGHSH and LQKENI.

This sequence joins TRBV19 and TRBJ2-5; 9 bases are shared with TRBD2. Germline trimming cut 6 bases from V and 2 bases from J; bases unmatched to any gene: 10. Germline V gene sequence: CDR1 LNHDA, CDR2 SQIVND (reference sequence). The length of the CDR3 is 16 residues. CDR3 DNA: TGTGCCAGTAGCCCAAATTGGCTAGCGGGGCAAGAGACCCAGTACTTC. Its protein product is CASSPNWLAGQETQYF.

This rearrangement joins TRBV9 to TRBJ2-2, with 7 bases lining up with TRBD1. This CDR3 is built from 14 residues. J lost 2 bases, V lost 6 bases, and 4 bases had no gene match. Looked up from germline, CDR1 is SGDLS and CDR2 is YYNGEE. This chain's CDR3 is CASTGQTNTGELFF. The DNA of the CDR3 is TGTGCCAGCACGGGACAGACAAACACCGGGGAGCTGTTTTTT.

This sequence joins TRBV10-3 and TRBJ2-3; tentative D call: TRBD1 (6 bases). From germline, CDR1 is ENHRY and CDR2 SYGVKD. The CDR3 runs to 16 residues. The V end was cut by 10 bases, the J end by 9 bases, with 29 bases between. The CDR3 loop is CATRGNRVAAEGTQYF. The CDR3 DNA reads TGTGCCACGAGGGGGAACAGGGTGGCGGCTGAGGGAACGCAGTATTTT.

This chain links TRBV5-8 with TRBJ2-3; 8 bases map to TRBD1. This CDR3 has 16 amino acids. Trimming cost V 4 bases and J 9 bases; bases outside gene matches: 16. Germline-derived CDR1 and CDR2 are SGHTS and YDEGEE. The CDR3 loop reads CASSPPHGTGVGTQYF. CDR3 sequence (DNA): TGTGCCAGCAGCCCCCCCCATGGGACAGGCGTAGGGACGCAGTATTTT.

The chain couples TRBV19 to TRBJ1-2; TRBD1 matches 8 bases. The CDR3 is 17 residues long. The germline gives CDR1 LNHDA, CDR2 SQIVND (reference sequence). With 0 bases clipped from V and 6 bases from J, the junction kept 12 bases outside the gene matches. The DNA of the CDR3 is TGTGCCAGTAGTATAGAGAGGACAGGGACCTTGCACGATGGCTACACCTTC. Amino acids: CASSIERTGTLHDGYTF.

In its sample, this clone was seen once. The V call is TRBV10-3, the J call TRBJ2-7, with a weak D call TRBD1 (5 bases). The CDR3 is made up of 13 amino acids. Trimming removed 4 bases from V and 7 bases from J, with 14 bases in between. Germline V gene data show CDR1 as ENHRY and CDR2 as SYGVKD. The CDR3 loop is CAISVDTSSEQYV. The CDR3 DNA reads TGTGCCATCAGTGTGGACACCTCCTCTGAGCAGTACGTC.

The V and J genes are TRBV7-3 and TRBJ2-3; D gene unclear. Germline V gene data show CDR1 as SGHTA and CDR2 as FQGTGA. This CDR3 has 12 amino acids. Deletions cut 4 bases from V and 8 bases from J, with 10 bases between. As DNA, the CDR3 is TGTGCCAGCAGCTCTGACACCGGTACGCAGTATTTT. Amino acids: CASSSDTGTQYF.

The rearrangement links TRBV7-2 to TRBJ2-7; D perhaps matches TRBD1 (6 bases). CDR1 and CDR2 from the germline V gene are SGHTA and FQGNSA. The V end lost 5 bases, the J end lost 9 bases, and 20 bases lay between the germline ends. The CDR3 has 14 residues. The CDR3 nucleotides are TGTGCCAGCAGCCCCCGAACAGGGTTTAAAGGGCAGTACTTC. Protein: CASSPRTGFKGQYF.

The chain has TRBV11-2 and TRBJ2-3, with 11 bases aligning to TRBD2. The CDR3 is 17 residues long. Trimming cost V 5 bases and J 5 bases; bases outside gene matches: 12. The germline V gene has CDR1 SGHAT and CDR2 FQNNGV. In nucleotides, the CDR3 is TGTGCCAGCAGCCGCGGGGCTAGCGGGGGGTCAAGAGATACGCAGTATTTT. Translating gives CASSRGASGGSRDTQYF. Combining the CDR3 with reference TRBV11-2 and TRBJ2-3 gives the whole variable domain EAGVAQSPRYKIIEKRQSVAFWCNPISGHATLYWYQQILGQGPKLLIQFQNNGVVDDSQLPKDRFSAERLKGVDSTLKIQPAKLEDSAVYLCASSRGASGGSRDTQYFGPGTRLTVL.

V is TRBV11-2 and J is TRBJ2-1, with D possibly being TRBD2 (5 bases). This CDR3 region has 15 residues. The germline V and J ends were trimmed by 7 bases and 4 bases, with 17 bases remaining between them. Germline V gives CDR1 SGHAT, CDR2 FQNNGV. The CDR3: CASTRLASKYNEQFF. The DNA for the CDR3 is TGTGCCAGCACCCGACTGGCTAGCAAGTACAATGAGCAGTTCTTC.

The rearrangement links TRBV10-2 to TRBJ2-7, with 8 bases matching TRBD2. CDR1 is WSHSY and CDR2 is SAAADI in the germline V gene. V lost 6 bases to trimming and J lost 0 bases; unmatched junction nucleotides: 10. The CDR3 spans 16 residues. CDR3 DNA sequence: TGCGCCAGCAGAAGCGGGGGCCCCCCTAGCTCCTACGAGCAGTACTTC. It is translated as CASRSGGPPSSYEQYF.

The CDR3 bases are TGTGCCAGCAGTGGTTGGGACAGGGCGAGTCAGCCCCAGCATTTT. The encoded protein is CASSGWDRASQPQHF. The chain uses TRBV2 and TRBJ1-5; 9 bases align to TRBD1. The CDR3 extends over 15 amino acids. Germline V CDR1 and CDR2: SNHLY, FYNNEI. V shed 4 bases and J 6 bases; nucleotides not matched to a gene: 7. The variable domain in full, with the rest retrieved from reference TRBV2 and TRBJ1-5, is EPEVTQTPSHQVTQMGQEVILRCVPISNHLYFYWYRQILGQKVEFLVSFYNNEISEKSEIFDDQFSVERPDGSNFTLKIRSTKLEDSAMYFCASSGWDRASQPQHFGDGTRLSIL.

The rearrangement links TRBV18 to TRBJ1-2; D is possibly TRBD1 (6 bases). Trimming took 3 bases from V and 8 from J, leaving 13 bases between them. The germline gives CDR1 KGHSH, CDR2 LQKENI. The CDR3 consists of 13 residues. The DNA of the CDR3 is TGTGCCAGCTCACCGGCTCAAGGGGGAGGCTACACCTTC. Protein product: CASSPAQGGGYTF.

The J gene is TRBJ2-1, the V gene TRBV7-8; D gene unclear. The CDR3 totals 16 residues. Germline V gene sequence: CDR1 SGHVS, CDR2 FQNEAQ. The V and J ends lost 5 bases and 2 bases respectively, with 16 bases between them. CDR3 residues: CASSEVRHRPYNEQFF. Here the CDR3 DNA reads TGTGCCAGCAGCGAAGTAAGACATAGACCCTACAATGAGCAGTTCTTC.

The chain links TRBV28 to TRBJ1-3; D is undetermined. Trimming took 3 bases from V and 4 from J, leaving 16 bases between them. CDR1 and CDR2 (germline): MDHEN, SYDVKM. The CDR3 runs to 16 residues. The CDR3 protein is CASSFAVNQWGNTIYF. Here the CDR3 DNA reads TGTGCCAGCAGTTTCGCGGTAAATCAGTGGGGAAACACCATATATTTT.

This clone appeared a single time. The rearrangement joins TRBV10-1 to TRBJ2-2, with 9 bases fitting TRBD1. The CDR3 runs 15 residues. Trimming cost V 6 bases and J 6 bases; bases outside gene matches: 8. Germline V gene lookup returns CDR1 WNHNN and CDR2 SYGVQD (reference sequence). The CDR3 here is CASSTGGAGAGELFF. CDR3 coding DNA: TGCGCCAGCAGCACAGGGGGCGCGGGGGCCGGGGAGCTGTTTTTT.

The rearrangement links TRBV12-3 or TRBV12-4 to TRBJ2-1, with D tentatively TRBD2 (6 bases). Deletions cut 10 bases from V and 8 bases from J, with 18 bases between. The CDR3 length is 13 residues. The CDR3 sequence: CATLRGGKDEQFF. In nucleotides, the CDR3 is TGTGCCACCCTAAGGGGCGGGAAGGATGAGCAGTTCTTC.

A note on this clone: The same CDR3 also results from other DNA sequences found in this sample. The rearrangement uses TRBV5-1 and TRBJ2-5, with 10 bases matching TRBD1. The CDR3 runs 14 residues. V lost 3 bases to trimming and J lost 5 bases; unmatched junction nucleotides: 4. The germline V gene has CDR1 SGHRS and CDR2 YFSETQ. The CDR3 region is CASSSGQGGETQYF. The CDR3 DNA sequence: TGCGCCAGCAGCTCAGGACAGGGGGGGGAGACCCAGTACTTC.

This clone was found once. V gene TRBV12-3 or TRBV12-4 combines with J gene TRBJ1-6, with TRBD1 as a possible D gene (5 bases). Trimming took off 3 bases at V and 11 bases at J, with 8 bases between the two ends. This CDR3 is 12 amino acids long. DNA for the CDR3: TGTGCCAGCAGTTTCGGGGGTACACCCCTCCACTTT. Residues: CASSFGGTPLHF.